The entry below describes one T cell receptor beta chain. The antigen is not known. TCR beta CDR3 regions were amplified from RNA. When the TCR CDR3 underwent first-round RT-PCR, the HTBI primer set was used. TCRdb recomputed calls from the multiplex PCR reads with MiXCR, one row per CDR3 protein. The sample contains approximately 510,000 distinct CDR3 sequences, about 20% of which appear only once. This sample stems from a study of T cells in Graves' hyperthyroidism and ophthalmopathy. Study-wide context: Specimen type is peripheral blood, collected at initial diagnosis prior to any treatment.

Study-wide results and caveats: In blood, most of the thyroid clonotypes expanded above 0.001 were also present.

Uncontrolled infection, other autoimmune disease, pregnancy or lactation disqualified patients from enrolment. The PBMCs were taken from less than 11 ml of fresh peripheral blood. Germline-derived CDR1 and CDR2 are LNHDA and SQIVND (reference sequence). The junction had 10 bases not matched to a gene; V was cut back by 5 bases and J by 0 bases. This CDR3 contains 17 residues. Sequences were obtained from blood. The chain couples TRBV19 to TRBJ1-1; 9 positions agree with TRBD1. This receptor was identified in a man between 18 and 35 years old with Graves' hyperthyroidism. CDR3 in amino acids: CASSSDRGYSVNTEAFF. The CDR3, as DNA: TGTGCCAGTAGTTCCGACAGGGGGTACTCCGTGAACACTGAAGCTTTCTTT.